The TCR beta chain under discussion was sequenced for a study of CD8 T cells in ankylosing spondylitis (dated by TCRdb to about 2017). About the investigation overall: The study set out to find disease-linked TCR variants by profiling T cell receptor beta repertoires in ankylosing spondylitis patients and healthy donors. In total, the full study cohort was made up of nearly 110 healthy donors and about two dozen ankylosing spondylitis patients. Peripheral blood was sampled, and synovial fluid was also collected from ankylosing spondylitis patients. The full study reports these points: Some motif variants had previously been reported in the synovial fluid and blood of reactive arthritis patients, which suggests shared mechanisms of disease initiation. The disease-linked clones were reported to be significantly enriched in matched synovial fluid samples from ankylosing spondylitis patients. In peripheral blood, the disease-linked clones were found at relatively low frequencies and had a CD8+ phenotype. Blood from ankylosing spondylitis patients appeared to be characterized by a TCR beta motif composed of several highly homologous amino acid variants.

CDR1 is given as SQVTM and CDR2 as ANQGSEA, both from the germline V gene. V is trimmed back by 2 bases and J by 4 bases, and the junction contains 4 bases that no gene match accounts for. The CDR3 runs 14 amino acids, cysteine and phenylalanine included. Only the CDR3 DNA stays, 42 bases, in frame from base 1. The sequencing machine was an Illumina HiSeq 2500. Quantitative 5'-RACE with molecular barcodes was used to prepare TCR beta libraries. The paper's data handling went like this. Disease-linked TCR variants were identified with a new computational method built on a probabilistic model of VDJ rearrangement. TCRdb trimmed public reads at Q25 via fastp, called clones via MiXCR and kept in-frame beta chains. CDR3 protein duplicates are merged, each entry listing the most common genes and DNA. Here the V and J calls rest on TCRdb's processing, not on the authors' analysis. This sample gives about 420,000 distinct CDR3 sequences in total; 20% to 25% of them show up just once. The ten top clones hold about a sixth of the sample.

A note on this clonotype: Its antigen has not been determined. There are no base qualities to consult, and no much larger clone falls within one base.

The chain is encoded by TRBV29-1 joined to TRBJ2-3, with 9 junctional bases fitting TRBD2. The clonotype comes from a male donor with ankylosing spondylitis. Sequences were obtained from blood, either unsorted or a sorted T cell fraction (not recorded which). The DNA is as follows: TGCAGCGTTGAACCGGCGGGAGGGGCAGATACGCAGTATTTT. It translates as CSVEPAGGADTQYF.